The clone carrying this T cell receptor beta chain appeared a few times. Antigen unknown. The data were obtained in a study of T cells after yellow fever vaccination. Background on the study: Researchers used SMART-Seq v4 Ultra Low Input to prepare fractions that had low cell numbers. Regarding the study as a whole: The booster response re-showed most primary clones: 96% CD4, over 80% CD8. Abundant bulk-population clonotypes could contaminate the FACS-sorted repertoires.

Each CDR3 protein is one row after TCRdb ran MiXCR on the 5' RACE reads. The sample has 350,000 to 450,000 distinct CDR3 sequences, 6.2% seen once. V shed 7 bases and J 9 bases; nucleotides not matched to a gene: 6. CDR1 and CDR2 from the germline V gene are MDHEN and SYDVKM. The CDR3 extends over 13 amino acids. The specimen was PBMCs, collected 5 days after the yellow fever booster vaccination. This clonotype originated in a man aged 30 to 45 who received the YFV17D yellow fever vaccine. The chain carries TRBV28 and TRBJ2-4; 10 bases are shared with TRBD1. For the CDR3, the DNA is TGTGCCAGCAAGGGACAGGGGTGGGGCATTCAGTACTTC. Protein product: CASKGQGWGIQYF.